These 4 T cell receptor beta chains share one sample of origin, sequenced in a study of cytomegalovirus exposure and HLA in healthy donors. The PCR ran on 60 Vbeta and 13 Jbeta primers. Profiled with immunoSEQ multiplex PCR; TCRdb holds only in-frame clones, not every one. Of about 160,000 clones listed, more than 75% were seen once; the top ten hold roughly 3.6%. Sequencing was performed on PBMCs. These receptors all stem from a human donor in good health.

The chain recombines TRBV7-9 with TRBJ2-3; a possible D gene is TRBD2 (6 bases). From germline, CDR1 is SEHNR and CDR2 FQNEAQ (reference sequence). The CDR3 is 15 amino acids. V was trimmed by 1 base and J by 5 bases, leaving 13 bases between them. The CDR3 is CASSLGDLTVDTQYF. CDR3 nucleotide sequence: TGTGCCAGCAGCTTAGGGGACTTAACCGTAGATACGCAGTATTTT.

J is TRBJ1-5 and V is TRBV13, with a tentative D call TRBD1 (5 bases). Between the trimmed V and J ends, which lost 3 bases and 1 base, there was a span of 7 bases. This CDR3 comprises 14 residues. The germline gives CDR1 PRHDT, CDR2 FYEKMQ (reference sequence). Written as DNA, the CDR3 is TGTGCCAGCAGCTTGAAGGGGAGCAATCAGCCCCAGCATTTT. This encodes CASSLKGSNQPQHF.

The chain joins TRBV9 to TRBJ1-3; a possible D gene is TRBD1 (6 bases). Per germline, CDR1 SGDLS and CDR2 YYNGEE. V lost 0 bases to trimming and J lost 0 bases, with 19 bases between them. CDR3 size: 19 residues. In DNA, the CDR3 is TGTGCCAGCAGCGTAGGAGGGCGGGCAGGGACAAGCTCTGGAAACACCATATATTTT. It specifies CASSVGGRAGTSSGNTIYF.

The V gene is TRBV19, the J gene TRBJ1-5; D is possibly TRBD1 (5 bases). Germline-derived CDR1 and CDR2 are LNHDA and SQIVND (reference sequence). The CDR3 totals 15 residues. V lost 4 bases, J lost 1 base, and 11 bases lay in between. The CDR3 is CASSRRDFSNQPQHF. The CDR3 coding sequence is TGTGCCAGTAGTAGACGGGACTTCAGCAATCAGCCCCAGCATTTT.